These 9 T cell receptor beta chains originate from one sample sequenced in a study of T cell responses to AZD1222 COVID-19 vaccine. Sequencing was performed with immunoSEQ multiplex PCR; in TCRdb, only in-frame clones are kept and a portion is missing. The sample has around 130,000 clones, approximately 85% seen once; the top ten hold approximately 8.5%. This material consisted of peripheral blood, taken on day 0 of AZD1222 vaccination. These receptors all stem from an adult in good health.

The J gene is TRBJ2-3, the V gene TRBV29-1; tentatively, D is TRBD2 (5 bases). Trimming removed 0 bases from V and 0 bases from J, with 10 bases in between. CDR1 and CDR2 (germline): SQVTM, ANQGSEA. CDR3 size: 15 residues. The CDR3 here is CSVEDRTGSTDTQYF. The CDR3 coding sequence is TGCAGCGTTGAAGATAGAACGGGGAGCACAGATACGCAGTATTTT.

Regarding this clone: At one end, the junction sequence differs from germline, possibly due to a read error. The chain employs TRBV7-7 and TRBJ2-2; D call uncertain. Germline CDR1 is SSHAT and CDR2 is FNYEAQ (reference sequence). This CDR3 has 16 amino acids. CDR3 sequence reads: CASSLGSGRNTGELFF. CDR3 DNA sequence: TGTGCTAGCAGCTTAGGATCGGGTCGGAACACCGGGGAGCTGTTTTTT.

The V gene is TRBV2, the J gene TRBJ2-1, with 9 nucleotides matching TRBD2. This CDR3 contains 14 residues. With 8 bases clipped from V and 6 bases from J, the junction kept 8 bases outside the gene matches. Germline V CDR1 and CDR2: SNHLY, FYNNEI. The CDR3 is CASGRTSAINEQFF. DNA of the CDR3: TGTGCCAGCGGACGGACTAGCGCCATCAATGAGCAGTTCTTC.

In this sample, this clone turned up a few times. This chain connects TRBV5-8 to TRBJ1-2, with D uncertain. The CDR3 sequence is 14 residues long. From germline, CDR1 is SGHTS and CDR2 YDEGEE. Trimming left V 0 bases short and J 1 base short, with 7 bases between. The chain's CDR3 is CASSLERNNYGYTF. For the CDR3, the DNA is TGTGCCAGCAGCTTGGAACGGAATAACTATGGCTACACCTTC. Full variable domain (remainder filled in from reference TRBV5-8 and TRBJ1-2): EAGVTQSPTHLIKTRGQQATLRCSPISGHTSVYWYQQALGLGLQFLLWYDEGEERNRGNFPPRFSGRQFPNYSSELNVNALELEDSALYLCASSLERNNYGYTFGSGTRLTVV.

This clone was detected only once. V is TRBV18 and J is TRBJ2-1; 9 nucleotides match TRBD2. Unmatched junction bases numbered 12, after V lost 3 bases and J lost 0 bases. The V gene's germline CDR1 is KGHSH and CDR2 LQKENI. The CDR3 is 19 residues long. CDR3 nucleotides: TGTGCCAGCTCACCTGTCCCTAGCGGGGTCGATAGCTCCTACAATGAGCAGTTCTTC. It yields the protein CASSPVPSGVDSSYNEQFF. Full variable domain (outside the CDR3, taken from reference TRBV18 and TRBJ2-1): NAGVMQNPRHLVRRRGQEARLRCSPMKGHSHVYWYRQLPEEGLKFMVYLQKENIIDESGMPKERFSAEFPKEGPSILRIQQVVRGDSAAYFCASSPVPSGVDSSYNEQFFGPGTRLTVL.

CDR3 sequence: CASRSSYEQYF. The CDR3 DNA reads as TGTGCCAGCAGGTCGAGCTACGAGCAGTACTTC. This chain connects TRBV11-2 to TRBJ2-7; D remains unclear. This CDR3 has 11 residues. The germline gives CDR1 SGHAT, CDR2 FQNNGV. V dropped 6 bases and J dropped 3 bases, with 6 bases sitting between them. Supplemented by reference TRBV11-2 and TRBJ2-7, the full variable domain reads EAGVAQSPRYKIIEKRQSVAFWCNPISGHATLYWYQQILGQGPKLLIQFQNNGVVDDSQLPKDRFSAERLKGVDSTLKIQPAKLEDSAVYLCASRSSYEQYFGPGTRLTVT.

The genes are TRBV27 and TRBJ2-7, with 10 bases that match TRBD2. The CDR3 loop spans 14 amino acids. The ends lost 5 bases at V and 3 bases at J; junction bases unmatched: 4. Germline V CDR1 and CDR2: MNHEY, SMNVEV (reference sequence). The CDR3 coding sequence is TGTGCCAGCAGTCTAGCGGGGGTTTACTACGAGCAGTACTTC. It translates to CASSLAGVYYEQYF.

The genes are TRBV9 and TRBJ2-2; 8 bases fit TRBD1. Unmatched junction bases numbered 4, after V lost 4 bases and J lost 5 bases. Germline V gene data show CDR1 as SGDLS and CDR2 as YYNGEE. This CDR3 has 14 residues. CDR3 residues: CASSPRTGTGELFF. In DNA form, the CDR3 reads TGTGCCAGCAGCCCACGGACAGGGACCGGGGAGCTGTTTTTT.

The CDR3 protein is CAIRRGGTGAYEQYF. The CDR3 nucleotides read TGTGCCATCAGGAGAGGGGGAACAGGGGCCTACGAGCAGTACTTC. V is TRBV10-3 and J is TRBJ2-7; 7 nucleotides align to TRBD1. Germline V gene data show CDR1 as ENHRY and CDR2 as SYGVKD. Trimming at V came to 6 bases and at J to 2 bases, leaving 10 bases not matched to a gene. The CDR3 length is 15 residues.